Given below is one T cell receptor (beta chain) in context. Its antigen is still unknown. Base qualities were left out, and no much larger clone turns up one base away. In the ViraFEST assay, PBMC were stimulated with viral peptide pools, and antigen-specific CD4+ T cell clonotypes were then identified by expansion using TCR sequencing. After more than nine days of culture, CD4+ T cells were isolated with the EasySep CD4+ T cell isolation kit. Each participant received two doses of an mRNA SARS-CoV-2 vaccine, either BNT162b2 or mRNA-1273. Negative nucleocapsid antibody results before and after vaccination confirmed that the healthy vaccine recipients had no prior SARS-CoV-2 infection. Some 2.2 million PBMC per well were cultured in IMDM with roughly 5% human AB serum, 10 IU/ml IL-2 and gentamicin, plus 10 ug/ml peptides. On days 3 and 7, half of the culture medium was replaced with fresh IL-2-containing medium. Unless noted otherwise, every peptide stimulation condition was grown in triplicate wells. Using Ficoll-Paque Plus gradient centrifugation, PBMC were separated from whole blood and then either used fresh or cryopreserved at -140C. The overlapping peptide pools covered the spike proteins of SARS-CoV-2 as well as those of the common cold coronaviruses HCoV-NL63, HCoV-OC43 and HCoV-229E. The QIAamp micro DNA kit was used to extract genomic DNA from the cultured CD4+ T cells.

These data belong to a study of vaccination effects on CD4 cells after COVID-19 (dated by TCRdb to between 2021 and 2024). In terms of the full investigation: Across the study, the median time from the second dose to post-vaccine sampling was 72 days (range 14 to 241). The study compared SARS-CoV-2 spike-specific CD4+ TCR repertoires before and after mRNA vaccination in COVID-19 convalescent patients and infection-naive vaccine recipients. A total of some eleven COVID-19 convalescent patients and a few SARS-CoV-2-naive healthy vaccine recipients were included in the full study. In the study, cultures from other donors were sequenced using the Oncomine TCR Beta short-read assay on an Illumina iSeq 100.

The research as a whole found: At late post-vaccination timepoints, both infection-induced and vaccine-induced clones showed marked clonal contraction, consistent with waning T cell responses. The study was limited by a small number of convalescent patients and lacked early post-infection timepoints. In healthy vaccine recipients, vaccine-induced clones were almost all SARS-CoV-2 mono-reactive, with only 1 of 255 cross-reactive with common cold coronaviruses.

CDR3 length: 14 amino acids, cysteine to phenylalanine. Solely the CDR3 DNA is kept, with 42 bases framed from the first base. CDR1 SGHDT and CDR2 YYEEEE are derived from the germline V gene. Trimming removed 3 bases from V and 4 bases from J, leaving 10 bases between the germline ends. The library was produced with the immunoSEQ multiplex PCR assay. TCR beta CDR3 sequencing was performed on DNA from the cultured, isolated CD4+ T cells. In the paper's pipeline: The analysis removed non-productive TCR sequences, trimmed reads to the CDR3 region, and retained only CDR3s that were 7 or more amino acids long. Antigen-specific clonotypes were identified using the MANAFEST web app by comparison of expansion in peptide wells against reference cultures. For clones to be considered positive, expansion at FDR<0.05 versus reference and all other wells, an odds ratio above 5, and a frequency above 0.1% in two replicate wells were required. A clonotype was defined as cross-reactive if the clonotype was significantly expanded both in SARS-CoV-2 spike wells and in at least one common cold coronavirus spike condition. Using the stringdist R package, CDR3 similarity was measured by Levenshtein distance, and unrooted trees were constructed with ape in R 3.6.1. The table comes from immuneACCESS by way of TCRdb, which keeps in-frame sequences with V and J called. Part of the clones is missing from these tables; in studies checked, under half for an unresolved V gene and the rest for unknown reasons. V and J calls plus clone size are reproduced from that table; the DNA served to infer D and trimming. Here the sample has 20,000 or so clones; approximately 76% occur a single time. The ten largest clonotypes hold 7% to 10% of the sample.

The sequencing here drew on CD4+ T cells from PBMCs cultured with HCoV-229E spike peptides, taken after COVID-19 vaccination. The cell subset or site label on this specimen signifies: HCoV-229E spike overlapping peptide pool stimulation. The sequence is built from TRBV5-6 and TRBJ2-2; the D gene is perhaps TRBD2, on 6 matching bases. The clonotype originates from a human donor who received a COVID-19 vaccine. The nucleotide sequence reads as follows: TGTGCCAGCAGCTCGACTAGTTTCACCGGGGAGCTGTTTTTT. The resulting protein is CASSSTSFTGELFF.